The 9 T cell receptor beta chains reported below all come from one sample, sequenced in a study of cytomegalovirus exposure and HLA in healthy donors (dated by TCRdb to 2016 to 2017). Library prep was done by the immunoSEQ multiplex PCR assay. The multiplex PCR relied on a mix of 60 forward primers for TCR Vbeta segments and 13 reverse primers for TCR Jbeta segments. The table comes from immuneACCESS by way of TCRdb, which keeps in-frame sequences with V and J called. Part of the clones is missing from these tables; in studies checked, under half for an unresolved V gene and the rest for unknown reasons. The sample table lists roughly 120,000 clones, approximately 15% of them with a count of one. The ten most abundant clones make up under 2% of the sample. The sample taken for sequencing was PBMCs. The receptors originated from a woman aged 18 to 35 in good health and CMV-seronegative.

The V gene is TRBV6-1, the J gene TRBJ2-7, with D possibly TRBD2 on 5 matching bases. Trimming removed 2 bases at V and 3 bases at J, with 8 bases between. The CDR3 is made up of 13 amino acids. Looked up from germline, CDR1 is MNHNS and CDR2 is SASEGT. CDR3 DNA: TGTGCCAGCAGTGAAATCCGGGGCTACGAGCAGTACTTC. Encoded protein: CASSEIRGYEQYF.

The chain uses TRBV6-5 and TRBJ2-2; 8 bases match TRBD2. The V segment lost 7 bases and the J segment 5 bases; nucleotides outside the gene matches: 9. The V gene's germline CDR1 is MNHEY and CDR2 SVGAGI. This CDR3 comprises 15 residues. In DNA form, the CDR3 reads TGTGCCAGCAACCCAAGCGGGGGAGGGACCGGGGAGCTGTTTTTT. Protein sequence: CASNPSGGGTGELFF.

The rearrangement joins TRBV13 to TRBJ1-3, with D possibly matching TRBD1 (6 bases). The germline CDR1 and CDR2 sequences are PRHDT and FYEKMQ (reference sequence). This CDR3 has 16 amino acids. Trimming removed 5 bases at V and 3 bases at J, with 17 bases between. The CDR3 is CASSRDQGRGGNTIYF. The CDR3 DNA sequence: TGTGCCAGCAGCCGCGACCAGGGGCGTGGTGGAAACACCATATATTTT.

CDR3 region: CASSPRTSFNEQFF. In DNA, the CDR3 is TGTGCCAGCAGCCCGAGGACTAGTTTCAATGAGCAGTTCTTC. The chain combines TRBV7-9 with TRBJ2-1, with 7 bases matching TRBD2. The ends lost 5 bases at V and 6 bases at J; junction bases unmatched: 7. The CDR3 consists of 14 residues. In germline, CDR1 is SEHNR, CDR2 FQNEAQ (reference sequence). The full variable domain, in which reference TRBV7-9 and TRBJ2-1 provide the parts outside the CDR3, is DTGVSQNPRHKITKRGQNVTFRCDPISEHNRLYWYRQTLGQGPEFLTYFQNEAQLEKSRLLSDRFSAERPKGSFSTLEIQRTEQGDSAMYLCASSPRTSFNEQFFGPGTRLTVL.

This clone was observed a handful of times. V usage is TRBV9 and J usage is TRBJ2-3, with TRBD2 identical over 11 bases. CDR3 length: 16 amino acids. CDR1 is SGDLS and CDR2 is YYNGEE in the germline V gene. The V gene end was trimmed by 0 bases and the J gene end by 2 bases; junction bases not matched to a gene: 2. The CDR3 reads CASSVVAGGITDTQYF. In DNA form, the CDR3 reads TGTGCCAGCAGCGTAGTAGCGGGAGGGATCACAGATACGCAGTATTTT. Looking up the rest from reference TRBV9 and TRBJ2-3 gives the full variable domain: DSGVTQTPKHLITATGQRVTLRCSPRSGDLSVYWYQQSLDQGLQFLIQYYNGEERAKGNILERFSAQQFPDLHSELNLSSLELGDSALYFCASSVVAGGITDTQYFGPGTRLTVL.

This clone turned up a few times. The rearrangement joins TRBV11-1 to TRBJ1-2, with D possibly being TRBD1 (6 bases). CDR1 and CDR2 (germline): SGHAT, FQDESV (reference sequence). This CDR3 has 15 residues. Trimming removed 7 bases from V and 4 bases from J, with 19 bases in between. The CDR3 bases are TGTGCCAGCACCCCAGAGGCGGGGGCGTTCTATGGCTACACCTTC. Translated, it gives CASTPEAGAFYGYTF.

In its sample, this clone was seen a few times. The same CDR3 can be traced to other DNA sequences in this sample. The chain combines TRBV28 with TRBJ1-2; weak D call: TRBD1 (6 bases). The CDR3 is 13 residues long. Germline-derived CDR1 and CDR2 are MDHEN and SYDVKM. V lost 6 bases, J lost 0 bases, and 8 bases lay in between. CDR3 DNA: TGTGCCAGCAGGGACAGTACTAACTATGGCTACACCTTC. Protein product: CASRDSTNYGYTF.

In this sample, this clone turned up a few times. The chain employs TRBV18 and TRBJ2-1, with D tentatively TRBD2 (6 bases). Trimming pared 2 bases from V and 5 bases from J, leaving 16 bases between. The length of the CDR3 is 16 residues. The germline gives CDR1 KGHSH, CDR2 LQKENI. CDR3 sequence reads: CASSPTATRKDNEQFF. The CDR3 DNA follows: TGTGCCAGCTCACCAACAGCGACTAGAAAGGACAATGAGCAGTTCTTC.

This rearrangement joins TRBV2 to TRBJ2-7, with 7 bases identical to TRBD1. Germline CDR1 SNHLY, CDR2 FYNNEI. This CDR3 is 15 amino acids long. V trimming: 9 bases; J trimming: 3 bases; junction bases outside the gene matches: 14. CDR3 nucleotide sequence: TGTGCCAGTCTGGAACAAAAGACAGGGTACTACGAGCAGTACTTC. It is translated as CASLEQKTGYYEQYF.